What follows are 23 T cell receptor beta chains derived from one specimen sequenced in a study of vaccination and CD4 T cells after COVID-19. Regarding treatment: approximately nine-day PBMC culture with coronavirus spike peptide pools or control peptides (ViraFEST assay). Cultured CD4+ T cell DNA was sequenced using the Oncomine TCR Beta short-read assay. TCRdb recomputed calls from the PCR reads with MiXCR, one row per CDR3 protein. The data contain about 17,000 distinct CDR3 sequences, around 59% of them singletons. No antigen is known for these receptors. What was sequenced was CD4+ T cells from blood, cultured in vitro. These receptors all come from a human donor who had recovered from COVID-19.

CDR3 in DNA: TGTGCCAGCAGCCTACGGACAGGTTCTGGCTACACCTTC. Amino acids: CASSLRTGSGYTF. This chain links TRBV7-9 with TRBJ1-2; 7 bases fit TRBD1. The CDR3 has 13 amino acids. The germline CDR1 and CDR2 sequences are SEHNR and FQNEAQ (reference sequence). V lost 5 bases and J lost 7; bases outside the gene matches: 7.

The table lists this clonotype with a few counts. In DNA, the CDR3 is TGTGCCAGCAGTCCCCGACAGGATAGCAATCAGCCCCAGCATTTT. It encodes CASSPRQDSNQPQHF. The chain is built from TRBV27 and TRBJ1-5, with D possibly TRBD1 on 6 matching bases. The V end was cut by 5 bases, the J end by 0 bases, with 11 bases between. The CDR3 sequence is 15 residues long. CDR1 is MNHEY and CDR2 is SMNVEV in the germline V gene (reference sequence).

The rearrangement links TRBV9 to TRBJ2-7, with TRBD1 matching over 10 bases. J was trimmed by 5 bases and V by 4 bases; bases with no gene match: 9. The CDR3 spans 15 residues. Germline CDR1 reads SGDLS; CDR2 reads YYNGEE. This CDR3 reads CASSPMGTGADEQYF. The CDR3 DNA reads TGTGCCAGCAGCCCGATGGGGACAGGGGCAGACGAGCAGTACTTC.

The gene calls are TRBV6-1 and TRBJ1-5; 9 bases fit TRBD1. J gave up 5 bases and V 11 bases, and 16 bases lay outside the gene matches. CDR3 length equals 16 residues. Germline V gene lookup returns CDR1 MNHNS and CDR2 SASEGT. In nucleotides, the CDR3 is TGTGCCTCATCACCTAAGGCGGGACAGGGTTATCAGCCCCAGCATTTT. Amino acids: CASSPKAGQGYQPQHF.

This clonotype turned up a few times. This chain uses TRBV15 with TRBJ1-1; no reliable D call. This CDR3 has 13 amino acids. Trimming took off 0 bases at V and 4 bases at J, with 6 bases between the two ends. CDR1 and CDR2 from the germline V gene are LNHNV and YYDKDF (reference sequence). The CDR3 loop reads CATSRDKGTEAFF. CDR3 DNA: TGTGCCACCAGCAGAGATAAAGGCACTGAAGCTTTCTTT.

This chain uses TRBV4-3 with TRBJ2-3; TRBD1 aligns across 8 bases. Germline values: CDR1 LGHNA, CDR2 YSLEER. This CDR3 has 13 amino acids. V lost 2 bases and J lost 6; bases outside the gene matches: 1. DNA of the CDR3: TGCGCCAGCAGCCAATGGACAGGGGATACGCAGTATTTT. Translation gives CASSQWTGDTQYF.

This clonotype was counted once. J is TRBJ2-3 and V is TRBV18; D unresolved. Trimming pared 3 bases from V and 4 bases from J, leaving 8 bases between. Per the germline V gene, CDR1 is KGHSH and CDR2 is LQKENI. The CDR3 covers 13 residues. This CDR3 reads CASSPRDADTQYF. The CDR3 DNA is TGTGCCAGCTCACCCCGAGACGCAGATACGCAGTATTTT.

The DNA of the CDR3 is TGCAGTGCCCTGCCAGGGGTAGCGGGCTACGAGCAGTACTTC. This gives the protein CSALPGVAGYEQYF. The chain has TRBV20-1 and TRBJ2-7, with D possibly matching TRBD2 (7 bases). Germline loops: CDR1 DFQATT, CDR2 SNEGSKA (reference sequence). V was cut by 6 bases and J by 3 bases, with 18 bases left in between. The CDR3 totals 14 residues.

V usage is TRBV20-1 and J usage is TRBJ1-5; 7 positions agree with TRBD1. The CDR3 is 15 amino acids. Germline lookup yields CDR1 DFQATT and CDR2 SNEGSKA (reference sequence). V gave up 1 base and J gave up 4 bases; unmatched junction bases: 7. The CDR3 nucleotides read TGCAGTGCTAGAGCACTGGGACAGCAAAATCAGCCCCAGCATTTT. This codes for CSARALGQQNQPQHF.

The chain uses TRBV6-2 or TRBV6-3 and TRBJ2-7; TRBD2 aligns across 9 bases. V shed 7 bases, J shed 3 bases, and the junction held 4 bases outside the gene matches. The CDR3 runs to 13 residues. Germline V gene data show CDR1 as MNHEY and CDR2 as SVGEGT. The CDR3 nucleotides are TGTGCCAGCATCGCTAGCGGGAACTACGAGCAGTACTTC. It codes for CASIASGNYEQYF.

The chain has TRBV7-2 and TRBJ1-1; D remains ambiguous. Germline V gene sequence: CDR1 SGHTA, CDR2 FQGNSA. The CDR3 extends over 17 amino acids. Trimming left V 2 bases short and J 0 bases short, with 16 bases between. CDR3 region: CASSLFRAVFMNTEAFF. The DNA for the CDR3 is TGTGCCAGCAGCTTATTCCGGGCAGTATTCATGAACACTGAAGCTTTCTTT.

The V and J genes are TRBV20-1 and TRBJ2-1; TRBD2 aligns across 16 bases. CDR1 and CDR2 from the germline V gene are DFQATT and SNEGSKA (reference sequence). With 5 bases clipped from V and 8 bases from J, the junction kept 9 bases outside the gene matches. This CDR3 is 16 amino acids long. The CDR3 coding sequence is TGCAGTGCTCCGGGACTAGCGGGAGGGCCGGGGGATGAGCAGTTCTTC. Translating gives CSAPGLAGGPGDEQFF.

V gene TRBV7-3 combines with J gene TRBJ2-5; D is perhaps TRBD2 (5 bases). Germline V gene data show CDR1 as SGHTA and CDR2 as FQGTGA. This CDR3 has 15 amino acids. V was trimmed by 5 bases and J by 4 bases, leaving 17 bases between them. In DNA, the CDR3 is TGTGCCAGCAGCCCCGGACTTAGCGTGCGAGAGACCCAGTACTTC. Its protein is CASSPGLSVRETQYF.

The gene calls are TRBV11-3 and TRBJ2-7; D is undetermined. The CDR3 is made up of 12 amino acids. V lost 4 bases, J lost 1 base, and 5 bases lay in between. Germline V gene sequence: CDR1 SGHNT, CDR2 YENEEA. The CDR3 region has the DNA TGTGCCAGCAGCTCTAAGTCCTACGAGCAGTACTTC. Its protein is CASSSKSYEQYF.

A few counts support this clonotype. The CDR3 DNA reads TGTGCCAGTAGTATTCTAGGGGACTATGGCTACACCTTC. Translation: CASSILGDYGYTF. The gene calls are TRBV19 and TRBJ1-2, with D maybe TRBD1 (5 bases). Per the germline V gene, CDR1 is LNHDA and CDR2 is SQIVND (reference sequence). This CDR3 is 13 amino acids long. Trimming cost V 3 bases and J 3 bases, with 8 bases left between them.

This clonotype has only a few counts. V is TRBV20-1 and J is TRBJ1-2, with a tentative D call TRBD1 (6 bases). Germline V gene data show CDR1 as DFQATT and CDR2 as SNEGSKA (reference sequence). The CDR3 has 15 amino acids. V lost 3 bases to trimming and J lost 6 bases, with 20 bases between them. The DNA of the CDR3 is TGCAGTGCTAGGCACCGCGGGGGGACATACCATGGCTACACCTTC. This sequence encodes CSARHRGGTYHGYTF.

This clonotype was observed a handful of times. The V gene is TRBV15, the J gene TRBJ1-1, with D unresolved. The germline CDR1 and CDR2 sequences are LNHNV and YYDKDF (reference sequence). V was pared by 1 base and J by 2 bases, with 11 bases between. This CDR3 has 15 amino acids. The CDR3 DNA reads as TGTGCCACCAGCAGAGGCACAGATATTAACACTGAAGCTTTCTTT. Its translation: CATSRGTDINTEAFF.

The CDR3 is CASSWSGAGRSTDTQYF. Here the CDR3 DNA reads TGTGCCAGCAGTTGGTCAGGGGCAGGCCGCAGCACAGATACGCAGTATTTT. The chain employs TRBV12-3 or TRBV12-4 and TRBJ2-3; D is perhaps TRBD1 (6 bases). There are 17 residues in the CDR3. The V gene lost 4 bases and the J gene lost 0 bases, with 17 bases spanning the gap.

The gene calls are TRBV28 and TRBJ2-5; 9 positions agree with TRBD1. This CDR3 is built from 17 residues. CDR1 is MDHEN, CDR2 SYDVKM, per germline. V trimming: 4 bases; J trimming: 4 bases; junction bases outside the gene matches: 13. CDR3 region: CASSSIARDRERETQYF. In DNA form, the CDR3 reads TGTGCCAGCAGTTCTATTGCAAGGGACAGGGAACGAGAGACCCAGTACTTC.

This clonotype was detected a few times. This chain joins TRBV20-1 and TRBJ1-1; D is perhaps TRBD1 (5 bases). CDR3 length: 13 amino acids. Germline CDR1 and CDR2: DFQATT and SNEGSKA (reference sequence). With 1 base removed from V and 10 bases from J, the gap between germline ends came to 16 bases. Here the CDR3 DNA reads TGCAGTGCTAGAGCTCAGGGATCCTATGGAGCTTTCTTT. Translating gives CSARAQGSYGAFF.

This chain uses TRBV2 with TRBJ1-5; 9 bases are a match to TRBD1. Per the germline V gene, CDR1 is SNHLY and CDR2 is FYNNEI. Germline trimming cut 7 bases from V and 1 base from J; bases unmatched to any gene: 14. This CDR3 comprises 18 residues. As DNA, the CDR3 is TGTGCCAGCAATTCTGCCGGACAGGGGACTGTGAGCAATCAGCCCCAGCATTTT. Protein product: CASNSAGQGTVSNQPQHF.

The chain links TRBV28 to TRBJ2-1; TRBD1 or TRBD2 may be the D gene (5 bases each). Between the trimmed V and J ends, which lost 7 bases and 10 bases, there was a span of 23 bases. The germline CDR1 and CDR2 sequences are MDHEN and SYDVKM. This CDR3 is built from 15 residues. The CDR3 here is CASTGAGPRTLEQFF. For the CDR3, the DNA is TGTGCCAGCACCGGGGCGGGTCCCCGAACTTTAGAGCAGTTCTTC.

This clonotype was picked up one time. This chain joins TRBV19 and TRBJ2-3, with D possibly being TRBD2 (5 bases). The CDR3 is 13 residues long. The V gene lost 8 bases and the J gene lost 3 bases, with 12 bases spanning the gap. In germline, CDR1 is LNHDA, CDR2 SQIVND (reference sequence). The CDR3 loop reads CASSPGRTDTQYF. In DNA form, the CDR3 reads TGTGCCAGTTCACCGGGGAGAACAGATACGCAGTATTTT.